This is a list of T cell receptor beta chains from one sample in a study of T cells in Graves' hyperthyroidism and ophthalmopathy. TCRdb redid the calling of the multiplex PCR reads with MiXCR, one entry per CDR3 protein. Among hundreds of thousands of distinct CDR3 sequences listed, almost 25% were seen once. The source material was blood. The source of these receptors is a woman aged 35 to 49 with Graves' ophthalmopathy. CDR3s include the opening cysteine and the closing phenylalanine or tryptophan. Fields, in order: D gene, V gene, J gene, clone size, CDR3 length, CDR3 DNA, CDR3 protein. The D gene is left open where the match is weak. Size values are once, few and many counts, or a class for expanded clones, and some rows have none.

>NA|TRBV12-3/TRBV12-4|TRBJ2-7|many|14
TGTGCCAGCAGACCCGGGGCCAGGTGGGACGAGCAGTACTTC
CASRPGARWDEQYF
>NA|TRBV6-1|TRBJ2-7|NA|14
TGTGCCAGCCAACAGGGGGGGGGCTTCTACGAGCAGTACTTC
CASQQGGGFYEQYF
>TRBD1|TRBV24-1|TRBJ2-5|NA|14
TGTGCCAGCCAAGACAGGGGGCTCGGCGGGACCCAGTACTTC
CASQDRGLGGTQYF
>NA|TRBV3-1|TRBJ2-5|many|16
TGTGCCAGCAGCCAGGTAGTAGGCTCGTACCAAGAGACCCAGTACTTC
CASSQVVGSYQETQYF
>TRBD2|TRBV28|TRBJ2-7|many|16
TGTGCCAGCAGTTTAAGGGGACTAGCGGGGGCCTACGAGCAGTACTTC
CASSLRGLAGAYEQYF
>TRBD1|TRBV28|TRBJ1-6|NA|18
TGTGCCAGCAGGCTCGGGACAGGGACTCCCTCCTATAATTCACCCCTCCACTTT
CASRLGTGTPSYNSPLHF
>NA|TRBV12-3/TRBV12-4|TRBJ1-1|NA|15
TGTGCCAGCAGCCTAACCCAAGTGAGGGGGACTGAAGCTTTCTTT
CASSLTQVRGTEAFF
>NA|TRBV6-1|TRBJ2-2|NA|12
TGTGCCAGCGGTGCTCGTGGCGGGGAGCTGTTTTTT
CASGARGGELFF
>TRBD1|TRBV28|TRBJ2-7|NA|14
TGTGCCAGCAGTTTAGGGACAGGGATCCACGAGCAGTACTTC
CASSLGTGIHEQYF
>NA|TRBV11-2|TRBJ2-7|many|14
TGTGCCAGCAGCTTAGATGGGTTCACCTACGAGCAGTACTTC
CASSLDGFTYEQYF
>NA|TRBV15|TRBJ2-5|many|14
TGTGCCACCAGCAGTGGGAGGAATCGAGAGACCCAGTACTTC
CATSSGRNRETQYF
>TRBD1|TRBV7-8|TRBJ2-7|NA|15
TGTGCCAGCAGCTTATCAGACAGGGGTCCCTACGAGCAGTACTTC
CASSLSDRGPYEQYF
>NA|TRBV19|TRBJ1-1|NA|13
TGTGCCAGCACTAGACGGAGGAACACTGAAGCTTTCTTT
CASTRRRNTEAFF
>NA|TRBV10-3|TRBJ2-2|many|15
TGTGCCATCAGTGGTTCAGGGGCCGGCACCGGGGAGCTGTTTTTT
CAISGSGAGTGELFF
>NA|TRBV7-9|TRBJ2-7|NA|15
TGTGCCAGCAGCTTAGAGGGGGGTGGGGCGTACGAGCAGTACTTC
CASSLEGGGAYEQYF
>NA|TRBV5-1|TRBJ2-5|many|17
TGCGCCAGCAGCTTGGGACCCCCCTACAGTTTCGGAGAGACCCAGTACTTC
CASSLGPPYSFGETQYF
>NA|TRBV7-2|TRBJ2-5|NA|15
TGTGCCAGCAGCTCATGGGTGACGGGTCAAGAGACCCAGTACTTC
CASSSWVTGQETQYF
>NA|TRBV3-1|TRBJ1-1|NA|11
TGTGCCAGCAGCCAAGACGCTGAAGCTTTCTTT
CASSQDAEAFF
>TRBD1|TRBV9|TRBJ2-2|many|15
TGTGCCAGCAGTTTTGGACAGGGTAACACCGGGGAGCTGTTTTTT
CASSFGQGNTGELFF
>NA|TRBV28|TRBJ2-7|NA|9
TGTGCCAGCAGTTTACGGCAGTACTTC
CASSLRQYF
>TRBD1|TRBV15|TRBJ2-7|NA|16
TGTGCCACCAGCAGGGGTAGACAGGGTGTCGTCGACGAGCAGTACTTC
CATSRGRQGVVDEQYF
>NA|TRBV2|TRBJ1-5|many|14
TGTGCCAGCAGTAAGGGCAGTAGCAATCAGCCCCAGCATTTT
CASSKGSSNQPQHF
>NA|TRBV6-5|TRBJ1-2|many|14
TGTGCCAGCAGTTACTCCCCGGGGGCGAATGGCTACACCTTC
CASSYSPGANGYTF
>TRBD1|TRBV28|TRBJ2-7|few|12
TGTGCCATCGCGACAGGGTTACACGAGCAGTACTTC
CAIATGLHEQYF
>NA|TRBV3-1|TRBJ1-2|many|14
TGTGCCAGCAGCCAAGATTGGCAGGGCCCTGGCTACACCTTC
CASSQDWQGPGYTF
>NA|TRBV27|TRBJ2-7|many|14
TGTGCCAGCAGTTCCGATGAGGTATCCTACGAGCAGTACTTC
CASSSDEVSYEQYF
>NA|TRBV9|TRBJ1-3|NA|13
TGTGCCAGCAGCGTACAGGGAGGAAACACCATATATTTT
CASSVQGGNTIYF
>TRBD1|TRBV28|TRBJ2-7|NA|12
TGTGCCAGCAGGACAGGGAGAGACGAGCAGTACTTC
CASRTGRDEQYF
>TRBD2|TRBV7-9|TRBJ2-5|many|15
TGTGCCAGCAGCTTAGTCGGCGGGGGTCGAGAGACCCAGTACTTC
CASSLVGGGRETQYF
>TRBD1|TRBV4-2|TRBJ2-7|few|18
TGTGCCAGCAGCCAAGGGGACAGGTTCCAAAAGACCTTCTACGAGCAGTACTTC
CASSQGDRFQKTFYEQYF
>TRBD1|TRBV9|TRBJ2-5|many|16
TGTGCCAGCAGCGTAGGGACAGGGGTCCATCAAGAGACCCAGTACTTC
CASSVGTGVHQETQYF
>NA|TRBV20-1|TRBJ2-5|many|11
TGCAGCGCTCAACCGGGGGAGACCCAGTACTTC
CSAQPGETQYF
>TRBD1|TRBV20-1|TRBJ1-2|many|16
TGCAGTGCTAGAGATCTCGGGACAGGGGGACACTATGGCTACACCTTC
CSARDLGTGGHYGYTF
>TRBD1|TRBV12-3/TRBV12-4|TRBJ1-1|NA|15
TGTGCCAGCAGTTATCCGGGACAGGGGAACACTGAAGCTTTCTTT
CASSYPGQGNTEAFF
>NA|TRBV19|TRBJ2-2|once|15
TGTGCCAGTAGTATAGGGAGGGCGAACACCGGGGAGCTGTTTTTT
CASSIGRANTGELFF
>TRBD1|TRBV5-1|TRBJ1-1|NA|15
TGCGCCAGCAGCAAAAAACAGGGGTTGGACACTGAAGCTTTCTTT
CASSKKQGLDTEAFF
>TRBD2|TRBV20-1|TRBJ2-2|many|14
TGCAGTGCTAGTATTAGCGGGTTCACCGGGGAGCTGTTTTTT
CSASISGFTGELFF
>NA|TRBV6-1|TRBJ2-5|many|15
TGTGCCAGCAGTGAAATCCCAGAATTGGCAGAGACCCAGTACTTC
CASSEIPELAETQYF
>NA|TRBV7-9|TRBJ1-2|many|13
TGTGCCAGCAGCGACGGACACAACTATGGCTACACCTTC
CASSDGHNYGYTF